This T cell receptor (beta chain) emerged from a study of a mutant IDH1 vaccine in newly diagnosed glioma. The CDR3 is 14 residues long. Looked up from germline, CDR1 is SGHNT and CDR2 is YYREEE (reference sequence). The ends were cut back, 0 bases at V and 7 bases at J, with 13 bases in the middle. Time point indicated: week 23, last vaccination. Alongside topical imiquimod, each dose of vaccine comprised 300 ug of mutant IDH1 20-mer peptide. TCRdb's table, derived via immunoSEQ multiplex PCR, lists solely in-frame clones and lacks some. The repertoire holds some 27,000 clones, with roughly four fifths as singletons. A word on this clone: The antigen remains undetermined.

The sequencing here drew on PBMCs, taken from a glioma patient whose treatment included an IDH1 peptide vaccine. V gene TRBV5-4 combines with J gene TRBJ1-2; TRBD1 is a possible D gene (5 bases). This sequence was found in a woman aged 30 to 39 with glioma. DNA of the CDR3: TGTGCCAGCAGCTTGGTGGGGCAGGGAAGTGGCTACACCTTC. Protein product: CASSLVGQGSGYTF.